These 26 T cell receptor beta chains share one sample of origin, sequenced in a study of T cell repertoires in cytomegalovirus infection. TCRdb re-called the reads through MiXCR, storing one row per CDR3 protein. The sample has nearly 650,000 distinct CDR3 sequences; approximately 24% are singletons. The sequenced sample was CD8+ T cells from PBMCs. All receptors derive from a human donor in good health (CMV status not recorded). Some clones in this sample may be carry-over from other donors' samples.

The CDR3 protein is CASPRSANEQFF. The CDR3 DNA reads as TGTGCCAGCCCAAGGTCGGCCAATGAGCAGTTCTTC. The rearrangement links TRBV2 to TRBJ2-1, with no clear D. Germline assignment: CDR1 SNHLY and CDR2 FYNNEI. V lost 8 bases, J lost 6 bases, and 11 bases lay in between. The CDR3 runs to 12 residues. Filled out from reference TRBV2 and TRBJ2-1, the complete variable domain reads EPEVTQTPSHQVTQMGQEVILRCVPISNHLYFYWYRQILGQKVEFLVSFYNNEISEKSEIFDDQFSVERPDGSNFTLKIRSTKLEDSAMYFCASPRSANEQFFGPGTRLTVL.

This clonotype was counted only a few times. The rearrangement uses TRBV7-3 and TRBJ2-6, with D possibly TRBD1 on 6 matching bases. V was cut by 5 bases and J by 1 base, with 21 bases left in between. Per the germline V gene, CDR1 is SGHTA and CDR2 is FQGTGA. This CDR3 spans 19 amino acids. CDR3 loop: CASSDMGALGASGANVLTF. The DNA of the CDR3 is TGTGCCAGCAGCGACATGGGGGCCCTGGGGGCTTCTGGGGCCAACGTCCTGACTTTC.

V usage is TRBV7-9 and J usage is TRBJ2-5, with no clear D. The CDR3 extends over 13 amino acids. Deletions cut 0 bases from V and 4 bases from J, with 6 bases between. CDR1 and CDR2 from the germline V gene are SEHNR and FQNEAQ (reference sequence). The CDR3 sequence: CASSLAVRETQYF. In DNA, the CDR3 is TGTGCCAGCAGCTTAGCCGTCAGAGAGACCCAGTACTTC.

The chain combines TRBV29-1 with TRBJ1-2, with D uncertain. V gave up 7 bases and J gave up 4 bases, with 19 bases separating them. The CDR3 has 14 amino acids. Germline CDR1 and CDR2: SQVTM and ANQGSEA. The DNA for the CDR3 is TGCAGCGCCTGGGGAACGGGAGCGGTCTATGGCTACACCTTC. Its translation: CSAWGTGAVYGYTF.

This clonotype was detected only a few times. The chain recombines TRBV14 with TRBJ2-7; perhaps TRBD1 as D (6 bases). Deletions cut 6 bases from V and 3 bases from J, with 12 bases between. CDR1 and CDR2 (germline): SGHDN, FVKESK. This CDR3 contains 13 residues. DNA for the CDR3: TGTGCCAGCAGACTGACAGGAGACTACGAGCAGTACTTC. The encoded protein is CASRLTGDYEQYF.

This clonotype was recorded at least ten times. This chain links TRBV7-8 with TRBJ2-5; no clear D. Germline V gene lookup returns CDR1 SGHVS and CDR2 FQNEAQ. The CDR3 is 12 amino acids. Deletions cut 5 bases from V and 4 bases from J, with 8 bases between. Here the CDR3 reads CASSVGTETQYF. Here the CDR3 DNA reads TGTGCCAGCAGCGTGGGTACAGAGACCCAGTACTTC.

Many counts were recorded for this clonotype. The CDR3 DNA sequence: TGTGCCAGCAGTTACGGGAGGGTCCCAGATACGCAGTATTTT. It translates to CASSYGRVPDTQYF. The chain uses TRBV6-5 and TRBJ2-3; 7 bases align to TRBD2. The CDR3 is 14 amino acids. In germline, CDR1 is MNHEY, CDR2 SVGAGI. The V and J ends lost 2 bases and 4 bases, in that order; junction bases with no gene match: 3.

To note about this clonotype: A read error may produce the germline difference seen at one junction end. The chain has TRBV6-2 or TRBV6-3 and TRBJ2-1; 8 bases map to TRBD2. The CDR3 extends over 13 amino acids. The germline V gene has CDR1 MNHEY and CDR2 SVGEGT. This CDR3 reads CACSSGGYNEQFF. The CDR3, as DNA: TGTGCCTGCAGCAGCGGGGGTTACAATGAGCAGTTCTTC.

This clonotype occurred a few times. This chain uses TRBV28 with TRBJ1-5; D possibly corresponds to TRBD1 (5 bases). Germline V CDR1 and CDR2: MDHEN, SYDVKM. CDR3 length: 14 amino acids. V was clipped by 6 bases and J by 7 bases, with 16 bases between them. Here the CDR3 DNA reads TGTGCCAGCAGGCCCGGGGGGGGTGTCCAGCCCCAGCATTTT. Its translation is CASRPGGGVQPQHF.

This clonotype showed up many times. The chain carries TRBV7-2 and TRBJ1-1; D perhaps matches TRBD1 (6 bases). From germline, CDR1 is SGHTA and CDR2 FQGNSA. The CDR3 covers 15 residues. V was clipped by 4 bases and J by 2 bases, with 14 bases between them. CDR3 DNA sequence: TGTGCCAGCAGCTCTCTGACAGGCCGCAACACTGAAGCTTTCTTT. Translated: CASSSLTGRNTEAFF. The full variable domain, completed using reference TRBV7-2 and TRBJ1-1, is GAGVSQSPSNKVTEKGKDVELRCDPISGHTALYWYRQSLGQGLEFLIYFQGNSAPDKSGLPSDRFSAERTGGSVSTLTIQRTQQEDSAVYLCASSSLTGRNTEAFFGQGTRLTVV.

This clonotype was counted many times. The J gene is TRBJ2-5, the V gene TRBV7-6; perhaps D is TRBD1 or TRBD2 (5 bases each). CDR3 length: 14 amino acids. Germline V lookup: CDR1 SGHVS, CDR2 FNYEAQ. Trimming removed 2 bases from V and 0 bases from J, with 7 bases in between. CDR3 DNA sequence: TGTGCCAGCAGCTTAAGGGGACACCAAGAGACCCAGTACTTC. Translated, it gives CASSLRGHQETQYF.

The sample holds many counts of this clonotype. The V and J genes are TRBV15 and TRBJ1-1; D gene ambiguous. The germline V and J ends were trimmed by 2 bases and 5 bases, with 3 bases remaining between them. The CDR3 covers 11 residues. CDR1 LNHNV and CDR2 YYDKDF come from the germline V gene (reference sequence). CDR3 protein: CATSRSTEAFF. CDR3 DNA: TGTGCCACCAGCAGATCTACTGAAGCTTTCTTT.

This clonotype was detected many times. The V call is TRBV12-3 or TRBV12-4, the J call TRBJ2-7; D is tentatively TRBD1 or TRBD2 (5 bases each). V lost 3 bases and J 1 base, leaving 10 bases between the germline ends. CDR3 length: 14 residues. Here the CDR3 DNA reads TGTGCCAGCAGTTTCGAGGGGTTTTCCTACGAGCAGTACTTC. Translation gives CASSFEGFSYEQYF.

J is TRBJ2-7 and V is TRBV4-2; the D gene is possibly TRBD2 (5 bases). The CDR3 covers 14 residues. Trimming removed 4 bases at V and 3 bases at J, with 13 bases between. Germline V lookup: CDR1 LGHNA, CDR2 YNFKEQ. This CDR3 reads CASSPTAGYYEQYV. The CDR3 nucleotides are TGTGCCAGCAGCCCTACGGCGGGTTACTACGAGCAGTACGTC.

Of note for this clonotype: A much larger clonotype is one base distant, so this may be a read error. The chain recombines TRBV7-8 with TRBJ2-3, with D possibly matching TRBD1 (6 bases). Germline V gene data show CDR1 as SGHVS and CDR2 as FQNEAQ. There are 15 residues in the CDR3. CDR3: CASSLGTASTDMQYF. In nucleotides, the CDR3 is TGTGCCAGCAGCTTAGGGACAGCCAGCACAGATATGCAGTATTTT.

This clonotype was detected ten times or more. The rearrangement joins TRBV7-2 to TRBJ2-7, with 11 bases that match TRBD2. The CDR3 extends over 18 amino acids. Germline V gene sequence: CDR1 SGHTA, CDR2 FQGNSA. V shed 2 bases and J 4 bases; nucleotides not matched to a gene: 13. CDR3 nucleotide sequence: TGTGCCAGCAGCTTAAGACCAGACCCCACTAGCGGGAGATACGAGCAGTACGTC. Amino acids: CASSLRPDPTSGRYEQYV.

Many counts were recorded for this clonotype. The chain has TRBV7-9 and TRBJ1-4; a weak D match, TRBD1 (5 bases). The germline V gene has CDR1 SEHNR and CDR2 FQNEAQ (reference sequence). The CDR3 sequence is 16 residues long. The V end lost 2 bases, the J end lost 8 bases, and 18 bases lay between the germline ends. The chain's CDR3 is CASSLPVGTPKEKLFF. The CDR3 DNA reads TGTGCCAGCAGCTTACCGGTCGGGACCCCAAAGGAAAAACTGTTTTTT.

This chain links TRBV2 with TRBJ2-4, with a tentative D call TRBD1 (6 bases). The CDR3 spans 14 residues. The germline V and J ends were trimmed by 5 bases and 5 bases, with 13 bases remaining between them. The germline V gene has CDR1 SNHLY and CDR2 FYNNEI. As DNA, the CDR3 is TGTGCCAGCAGTTACAGGGAGTTAGAAAACATTCAGTACTTC. Translating it yields CASSYRELENIQYF.

This clonotype was counted a few times. The V gene is TRBV12-3 or TRBV12-4, the J gene TRBJ2-2; a possible D gene is TRBD2 (6 bases). The length of the CDR3 is 14 residues. Between the trimmed V and J ends, which lost 6 bases and 4 bases, there was a span of 12 bases. For the CDR3, the DNA is TGTGCCAGCAGAAACGGAGGGTCCACCGGGGAGCTGTTTTTT. Translating gives CASRNGGSTGELFF.

There are many counts of this clonotype. This chain uses TRBV6-6 with TRBJ1-2, with D unresolved. V gave up 0 bases and J gave up 3 bases, with 11 bases separating them. The germline gives CDR1 MNHNY, CDR2 SVGAGI (reference sequence). CDR3 length equals 15 residues. The CDR3 nucleotides are TGTGCCAGCAGTTACTCGACCCCCGGGGACTATGGCTACACCTTC. Its translation: CASSYSTPGDYGYTF.

The table lists this clonotype with a few counts. V gene TRBV28 combines with J gene TRBJ2-1, with D perhaps TRBD2 (5 bases). This CDR3 comprises 14 residues. Trimming stripped 3 bases from V and 7 bases from J, with 13 bases between. Germline lookup yields CDR1 MDHEN and CDR2 SYDVKM. CDR3 amino acids: CASSFPSGGNEQFF. The CDR3 DNA sequence: TGTGCCAGCAGTTTCCCCAGCGGTGGAAATGAGCAGTTCTTC.

The rearrangement joins TRBV2 to TRBJ2-1; D not resolved. V was cut by 8 bases and J by 2 bases, with 19 bases left in between. The germline V gene has CDR1 SNHLY and CDR2 FYNNEI. This CDR3 has 16 residues. CDR3 loop: CASAQTLAGAYNEQFF. In DNA form, the CDR3 reads TGTGCCAGCGCCCAGACTCTTGCCGGCGCCTACAATGAGCAGTTCTTC.

CDR3 DNA: TGTGCCAGCAGTTTAACCCGGACAGGGGGCGTGGAGCTGTTTTTT. Translation: CASSLTRTGGVELFF. The chain combines TRBV12-3 or TRBV12-4 with TRBJ2-2, with 11 bases aligning to TRBD1. This CDR3 spans 15 amino acids. V was clipped by 2 bases and J by 10 bases; unmatched bases: 6.

The sample holds many counts of this clonotype. V and J are TRBV12-3 or TRBV12-4 and TRBJ1-5, with 8 bases aligning to TRBD1. The CDR3 contains 15 residues. V was pared by 3 bases and J by 5 bases, with 6 bases of the junction left unmatched. The CDR3 here is CASSFRAGGYQPQHF. CDR3 bases: TGTGCCAGCAGTTTTCGGGCAGGGGGCTATCAGCCCCAGCATTTT.

This clonotype was observed at least ten times. In DNA form, the CDR3 reads TGTGCCAGCAGTATCGGAGGGATCACTGAAGCTTTCTTT. Protein product: CASSIGGITEAFF. The chain is built from TRBV25-1 and TRBJ1-1; D remains ambiguous. V gave up 5 bases and J gave up 4 bases, with 11 bases separating them. Germline CDR1 MGHDK, CDR2 SYGVNS. This CDR3 region has 13 residues.

A few counts support this clonotype. CDR3 in DNA: TGTGCCAGCAGTTCAATGGCGGGGGGGATCGGCGAGCAGTACTTC. Translated: CASSSMAGGIGEQYF. The genes are TRBV6-5 and TRBJ2-7, with TRBD2 identical over 9 bases. The length of the CDR3 is 15 residues. J lost 6 bases, V lost 4 bases, and 10 bases had no gene match. The germline gives CDR1 MNHEY, CDR2 SVGAGI.